The sequence of this T cell receptor (beta chain) was determined in a study of blood T cells in healthy people across ages. Study outcomes and limitations: Across samples, TCR beta diversity tracked strongly with naive T cell percentage. Age advanced and TCR beta diversity per million T cells fell, roughly linearly. Unsorted PBMCs prevented conclusive naive versus antigen-experienced comparison. Donors of long life had a larger count of naive CD4+ cells and greater diversity than aged donors.

With regard to this clonotype: Its specificity is unknown.

Then a second PCR, running roughly 7 to 11 cycles, was carried out with a sample-barcoded 5' primer and a J-beta primer mix. Each CDR3 protein gets one entry after TCRdb re-called the 5' RACE reads with MiXCR. This sample has some 900,000 distinct CDR3 sequences; roughly 50% occur once, and the top ten carry about an eighth. Trimming shortened V by 4 bases and J by 4 bases, and 16 bases separated the two germline ends. Germline CDR1 is MNHNS and CDR2 is SASEGT. CDR3 length equals 15 residues. This clonotype was obtained from a man aged 25 to 40 in good health. This chain uses TRBV6-1 with TRBJ1-2; the D gene is possibly TRBD1 (6 bases). Material: blood. CDR3 in DNA: TGTGCCAGCAGTGTCCTCGCACAGGGTTCCTATGGCTACACCTTC. Amino acids: CASSVLAQGSYGYTF.